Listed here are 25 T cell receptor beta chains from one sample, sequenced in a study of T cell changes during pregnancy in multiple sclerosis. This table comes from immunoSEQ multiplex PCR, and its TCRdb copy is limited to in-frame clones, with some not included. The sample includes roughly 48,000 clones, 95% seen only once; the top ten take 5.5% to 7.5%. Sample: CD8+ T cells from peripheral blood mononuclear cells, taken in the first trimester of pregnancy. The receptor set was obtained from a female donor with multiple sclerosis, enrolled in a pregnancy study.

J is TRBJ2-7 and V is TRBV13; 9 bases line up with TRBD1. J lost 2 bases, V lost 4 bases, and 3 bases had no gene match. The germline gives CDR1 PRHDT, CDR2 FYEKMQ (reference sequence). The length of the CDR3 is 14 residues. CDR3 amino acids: CASSYRDRAYEQYF. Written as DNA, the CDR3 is TGTGCCAGCAGCTATCGGGACAGGGCCTACGAGCAGTACTTC. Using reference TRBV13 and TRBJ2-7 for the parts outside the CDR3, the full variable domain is AAGVIQSPRHLIKEKRETATLKCYPIPRHDTVYWYQQGPGQDPQFLISFYEKMQSDKGSIPDRFSAQQFSDYHSELNMSSLELGDSALYFCASSYRDRAYEQYFGPGTRLTVT.

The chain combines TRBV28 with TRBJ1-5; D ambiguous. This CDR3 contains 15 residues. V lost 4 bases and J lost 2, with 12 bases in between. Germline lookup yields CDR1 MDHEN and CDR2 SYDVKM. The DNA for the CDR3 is TGTGCCAGCAGTTGGCGGGTAATCGGCAATCAGCCCCAGCATTTT. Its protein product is CASSWRVIGNQPQHF.

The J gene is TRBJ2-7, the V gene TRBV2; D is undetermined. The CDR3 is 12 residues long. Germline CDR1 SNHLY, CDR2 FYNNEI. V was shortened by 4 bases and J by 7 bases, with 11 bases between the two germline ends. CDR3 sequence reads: CASSVLLREQYF. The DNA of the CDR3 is TGTGCCAGCAGTGTCCTTTTGAGGGAGCAGTACTTC.

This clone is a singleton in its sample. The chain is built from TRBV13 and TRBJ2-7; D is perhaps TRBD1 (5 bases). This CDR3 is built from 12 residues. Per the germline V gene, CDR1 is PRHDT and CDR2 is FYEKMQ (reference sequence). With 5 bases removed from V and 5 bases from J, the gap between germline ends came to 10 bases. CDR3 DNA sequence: TGTGCCAGCAGCCCCAGGGTCGACGAGCAGTACTTC. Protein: CASSPRVDEQYF.

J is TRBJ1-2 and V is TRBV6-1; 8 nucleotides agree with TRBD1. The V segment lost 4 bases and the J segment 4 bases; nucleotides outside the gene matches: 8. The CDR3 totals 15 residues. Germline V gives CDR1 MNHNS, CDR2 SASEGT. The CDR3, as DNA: TGTGCCAGCAGTGTCAGGGGGCGATCCGGCTATGGCTACACCTTC. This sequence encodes CASSVRGRSGYGYTF.

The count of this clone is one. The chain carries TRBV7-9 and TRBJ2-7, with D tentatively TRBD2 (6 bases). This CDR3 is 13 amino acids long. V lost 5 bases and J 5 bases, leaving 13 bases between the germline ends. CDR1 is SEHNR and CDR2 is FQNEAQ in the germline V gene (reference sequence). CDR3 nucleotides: TGTGCCAGCAGCCACCGGGAGTCCCACGAGCAGTACTTC. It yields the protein CASSHRESHEQYF.

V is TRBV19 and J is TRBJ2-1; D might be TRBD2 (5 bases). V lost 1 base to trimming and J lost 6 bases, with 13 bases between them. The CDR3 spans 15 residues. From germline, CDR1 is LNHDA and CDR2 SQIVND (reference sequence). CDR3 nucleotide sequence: TGTGCCAGTAGTATAGGTGCAGTCCGGGGCAATGAGCAGTTCTTC. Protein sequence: CASSIGAVRGNEQFF.

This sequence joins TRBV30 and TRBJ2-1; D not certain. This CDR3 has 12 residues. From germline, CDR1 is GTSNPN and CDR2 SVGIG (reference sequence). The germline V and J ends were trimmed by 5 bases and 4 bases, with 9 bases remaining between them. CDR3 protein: CAWGPSYNEQFF. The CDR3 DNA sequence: TGTGCCTGGGGTCCGAGTTACAATGAGCAGTTCTTC.

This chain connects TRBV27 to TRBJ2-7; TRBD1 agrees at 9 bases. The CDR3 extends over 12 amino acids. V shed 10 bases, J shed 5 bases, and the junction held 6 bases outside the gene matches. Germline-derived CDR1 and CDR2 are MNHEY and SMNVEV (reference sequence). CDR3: CATMTGGDEQYF. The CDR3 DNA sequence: TGTGCCACCATGACAGGGGGGGACGAGCAGTACTTC.

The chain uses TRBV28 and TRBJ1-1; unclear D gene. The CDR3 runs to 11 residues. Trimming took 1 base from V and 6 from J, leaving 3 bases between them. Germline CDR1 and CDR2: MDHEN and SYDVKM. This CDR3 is CASSLSSEAFF. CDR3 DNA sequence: TGTGCCAGCAGTTTATCTTCTGAAGCTTTCTTT. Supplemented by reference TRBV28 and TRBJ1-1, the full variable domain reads DVKVTQSSRYLVKRTGEKVFLECVQDMDHENMFWYRQDPGLGLRLIYFSYDVKMKEKGDIPEGYSVSREKKERFSLILESASTNQTSMYLCASSLSSEAFFGQGTRLTVV.

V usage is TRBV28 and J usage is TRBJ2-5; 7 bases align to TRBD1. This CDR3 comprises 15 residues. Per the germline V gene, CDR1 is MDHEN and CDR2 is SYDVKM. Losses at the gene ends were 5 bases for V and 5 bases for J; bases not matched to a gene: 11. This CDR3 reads CASSARQGTRETQYF. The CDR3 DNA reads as TGTGCCAGCAGTGCTCGACAGGGTACGAGGGAGACCCAGTACTTC. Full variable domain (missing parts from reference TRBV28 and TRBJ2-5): DVKVTQSSRYLVKRTGEKVFLECVQDMDHENMFWYRQDPGLGLRLIYFSYDVKMKEKGDIPEGYSVSREKKERFSLILESASTNQTSMYLCASSARQGTRETQYFGPGTRLLVL.

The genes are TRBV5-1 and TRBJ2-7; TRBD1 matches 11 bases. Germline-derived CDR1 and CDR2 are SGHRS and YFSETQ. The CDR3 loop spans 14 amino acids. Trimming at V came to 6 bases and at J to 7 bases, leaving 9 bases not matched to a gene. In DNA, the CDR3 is TGCGCCAGCACGTGGACAGGGGGCCATGGGGAGCAGTACTTC. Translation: CASTWTGGHGEQYF.

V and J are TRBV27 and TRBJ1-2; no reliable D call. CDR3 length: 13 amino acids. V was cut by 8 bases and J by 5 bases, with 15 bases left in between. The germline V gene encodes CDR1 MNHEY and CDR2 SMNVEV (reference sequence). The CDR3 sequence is CASSPAGEYGYTF. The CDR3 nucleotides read TGTGCCAGCTCCCCAGCGGGAGAGTATGGCTACACCTTC.

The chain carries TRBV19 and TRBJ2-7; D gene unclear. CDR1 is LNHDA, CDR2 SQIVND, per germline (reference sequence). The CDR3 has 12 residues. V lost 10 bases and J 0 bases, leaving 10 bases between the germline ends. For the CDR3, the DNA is TGTGCCACCTCAAGAGGCTCCTACGAGCAGTACTTC. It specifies CATSRGSYEQYF. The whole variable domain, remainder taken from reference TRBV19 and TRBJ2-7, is DGGITQSPKYLFRKEGQNVTLSCEQNLNHDAMYWYRQDPGQGLRLIYYSQIVNDFQKGDIAEGYSVSREKKESFPLTVTSAQKNPTAFYLCATSRGSYEQYFGPGTRLTVT.

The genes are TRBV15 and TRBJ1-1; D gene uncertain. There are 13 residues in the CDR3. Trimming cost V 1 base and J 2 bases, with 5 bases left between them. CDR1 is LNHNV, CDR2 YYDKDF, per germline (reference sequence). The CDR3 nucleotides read TGTGCCACCAGCAGAGCAACAAACACTGAAGCTTTCTTT. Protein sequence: CATSRATNTEAFF.

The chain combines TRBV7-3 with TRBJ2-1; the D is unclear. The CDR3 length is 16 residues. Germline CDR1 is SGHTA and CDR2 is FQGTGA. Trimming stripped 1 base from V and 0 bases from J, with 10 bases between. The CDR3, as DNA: TGTGCCAGCAGCTTAAGACTCCGAGGCTCCTACAATGAGCAGTTCTTC. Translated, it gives CASSLRLRGSYNEQFF. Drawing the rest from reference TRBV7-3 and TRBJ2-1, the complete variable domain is GAGVSQTPSNKVTEKGKYVELRCDPISGHTALYWYRQSLGQGPEFLIYFQGTGAADDSGLPNDRFFAVRPEGSVSTLKIQRTERGDSAVYLCASSLRLRGSYNEQFFGPGTRLTVL.

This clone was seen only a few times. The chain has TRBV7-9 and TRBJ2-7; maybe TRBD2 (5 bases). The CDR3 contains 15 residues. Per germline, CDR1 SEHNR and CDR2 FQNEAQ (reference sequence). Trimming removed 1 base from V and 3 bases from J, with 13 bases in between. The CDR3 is CASSLEGQTIYEQYF. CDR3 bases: TGTGCCAGCAGCTTAGAGGGTCAGACTATCTACGAGCAGTACTTC. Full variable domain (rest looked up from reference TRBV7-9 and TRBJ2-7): DTGVSQNPRHKITKRGQNVTFRCDPISEHNRLYWYRQTLGQGPEFLTYFQNEAQLEKSRLLSDRFSAERPKGSFSTLEIQRTEQGDSAMYLCASSLEGQTIYEQYFGPGTRLTVT.

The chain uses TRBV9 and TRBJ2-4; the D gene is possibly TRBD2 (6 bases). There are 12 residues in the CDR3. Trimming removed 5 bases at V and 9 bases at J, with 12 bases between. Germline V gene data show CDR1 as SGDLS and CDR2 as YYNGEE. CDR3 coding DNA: TGTGCCAGCAGTGACCGGGAGAGCATTCAGTACTTC. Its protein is CASSDRESIQYF.

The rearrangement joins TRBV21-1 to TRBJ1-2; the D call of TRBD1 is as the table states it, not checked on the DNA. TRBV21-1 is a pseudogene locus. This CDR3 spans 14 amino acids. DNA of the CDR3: TGTGCCAGCATATTCCCCCTCTTTCAGGGGGGCTACACCTTC. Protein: CASIFPLFQGGYTF.

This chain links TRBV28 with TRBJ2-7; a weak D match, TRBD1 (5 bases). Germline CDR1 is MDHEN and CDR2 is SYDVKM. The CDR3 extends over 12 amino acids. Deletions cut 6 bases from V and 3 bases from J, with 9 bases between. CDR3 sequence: CASSWTSYEQYF. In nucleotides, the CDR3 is TGTGCCAGCAGCTGGACAAGCTACGAGCAGTACTTC.

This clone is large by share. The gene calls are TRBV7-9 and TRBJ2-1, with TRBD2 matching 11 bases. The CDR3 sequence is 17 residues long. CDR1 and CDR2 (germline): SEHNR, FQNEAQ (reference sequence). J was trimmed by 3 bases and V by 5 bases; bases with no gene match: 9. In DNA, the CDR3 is TGTGCCAGCAGCCCCGGTCGGCTAGCGGGAGGCTACAATGAGCAGTTCTTC. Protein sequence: CASSPGRLAGGYNEQFF.

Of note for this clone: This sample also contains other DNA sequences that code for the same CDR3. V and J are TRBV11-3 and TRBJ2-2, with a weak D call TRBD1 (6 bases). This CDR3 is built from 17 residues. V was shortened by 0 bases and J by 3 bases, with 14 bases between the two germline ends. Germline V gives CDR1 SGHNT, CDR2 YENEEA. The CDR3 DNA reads TGTGCCAGCAGCTTAGATGGGGCAGGGGCCTACACCGGGGAGCTGTTTTTT. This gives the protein CASSLDGAGAYTGELFF.

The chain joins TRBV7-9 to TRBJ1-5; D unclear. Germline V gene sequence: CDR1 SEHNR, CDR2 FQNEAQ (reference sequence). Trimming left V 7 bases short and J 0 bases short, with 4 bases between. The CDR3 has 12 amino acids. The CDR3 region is CASTYSNQPQHF. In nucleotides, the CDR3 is TGTGCCAGCACCTATAGCAATCAGCCCCAGCATTTT.

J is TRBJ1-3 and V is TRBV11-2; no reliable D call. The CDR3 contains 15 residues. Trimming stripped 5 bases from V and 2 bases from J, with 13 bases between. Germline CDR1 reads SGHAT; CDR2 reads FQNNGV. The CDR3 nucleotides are TGTGCCAGCAGCCTCTACGGGATTCCTGGAAACACCATATATTTT. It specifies CASSLYGIPGNTIYF.

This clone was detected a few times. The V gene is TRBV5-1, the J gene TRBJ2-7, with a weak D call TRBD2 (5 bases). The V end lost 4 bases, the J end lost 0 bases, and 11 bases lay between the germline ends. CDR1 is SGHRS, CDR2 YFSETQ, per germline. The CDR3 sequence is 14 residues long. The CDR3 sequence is CASSRLGLSYEQYF. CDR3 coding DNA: TGCGCCAGCAGCAGACTCGGACTCTCCTACGAGCAGTACTTC.